The next 22 T cell receptor beta chains were all read from a single sample in a study of T cell responses to AZD1222 COVID-19 vaccine. The assay was immunoSEQ multiplex PCR, and TCRdb's table has in-frame clones only and misses some. The data hold approximately 81,000 clones, with 83% observed a single time. The sequences come from peripheral blood, collected 28 days after the second AZD1222 dose. The receptors here all came from an adult who received the AZD1222 COVID-19 vaccine.

The V gene is TRBV5-1, the J gene TRBJ2-3, with D perhaps TRBD2 (6 bases). V gave up 2 bases and J gave up 0 bases, with 10 bases separating them. The CDR3 extends over 15 amino acids. CDR1 and CDR2 from the germline V gene are SGHRS and YFSETQ. CDR3 DNA sequence: TGCGCCAGCAGCTTCGGGGGATCTAGCACAGATACGCAGTATTTT. It codes for CASSFGGSSTDTQYF. Supplemented by reference TRBV5-1 and TRBJ2-3, the full variable domain reads KAGVTQTPRYLIKTRGQQVTLSCSPISGHRSVSWYQQTPGQGLQFLFEYFSETQRNKGNFPGRFSGRQFSNSRSEMNVSTLELGDSALYLCASSFGGSSTDTQYFGPGTRLTVL.

This clone was counted once. The chain combines TRBV6-1 with TRBJ2-2; 7 bases fit TRBD2. CDR3 length: 14 residues. J lost 4 bases, V lost 1 base, and 0 bases had no gene match. CDR1 MNHNS and CDR2 SASEGT come from the germline V gene. The CDR3 region is CASSEGTSTGELFF. The CDR3 nucleotides are TGTGCCAGCAGTGAAGGGACTAGCACCGGGGAGCTGTTTTTT.

This clone was picked up a small number of times. The chain links TRBV7-8 to TRBJ2-1; D possibly corresponds to TRBD2 (6 bases). The CDR3 sequence is 14 residues long. CDR1 SGHVS and CDR2 FQNEAQ come from the germline V gene. The germline V and J ends were trimmed by 0 bases and 7 bases, with 10 bases remaining between them. The CDR3, as DNA: TGTGCCAGCAGCTTAGCTCGGGCGGGAAATGAGCAGTTCTTC. It codes for CASSLARAGNEQFF.

This chain connects TRBV15 to TRBJ2-2; D is uncertain. Germline V gene sequence: CDR1 LNHNV, CDR2 YYDKDF (reference sequence). Trimming stripped 7 bases from V and 2 bases from J, with 17 bases between. CDR3 length equals 16 residues. The CDR3 is CATTTPSQLNTGELFF. As DNA, the CDR3 is TGTGCCACCACCACCCCTTCACAGCTCAACACCGGGGAGCTGTTTTTT.

This chain connects TRBV27 to TRBJ1-4; D gene uncertain. Trimming stripped 5 bases from V and 4 bases from J, with 8 bases between. CDR1 MNHEY and CDR2 SMNVEV come from the germline V gene (reference sequence). The CDR3 totals 13 residues. CDR3 protein: CASSDSYNEKLFF. Here the CDR3 DNA reads TGTGCCAGCAGTGACTCTTATAATGAAAAACTGTTTTTT.

This clone came up once. This chain uses TRBV28 with TRBJ1-1; D is uncertain. The CDR3 is 15 residues long. V gave up 6 bases and J gave up 1 base, with 15 bases separating them. Germline V gives CDR1 MDHEN, CDR2 SYDVKM. DNA of the CDR3: TGTGCCAGCAGCGGATCTCTCCCAGGGAACACTGAAGCTTTCTTT. As protein: CASSGSLPGNTEAFF.

The DNA for the CDR3 is TGTGCCAGCAGCTTGGAGAGGTCGATGAGCAATCAGCCCCAGCATTTT. It is translated as CASSLERSMSNQPQHF. This chain joins TRBV5-5 and TRBJ1-5; D remains unclear. Germline lookup yields CDR1 SGHKS and CDR2 YYEKEE (reference sequence). V gave up 0 bases and J gave up 1 base, with 11 bases separating them. The CDR3 is made up of 16 amino acids.

The V and J genes are TRBV9 and TRBJ2-5; D may match TRBD1 or TRBD2 (5 bases each). Germline V gene data show CDR1 as SGDLS and CDR2 as YYNGEE. The CDR3 is 13 amino acids. The V and J ends lost 1 base and 6 bases respectively, with 10 bases between them. The CDR3: CASSVLGEKTQYF. The CDR3 nucleotides are TGTGCCAGCAGCGTATTGGGGGAGAAGACCCAGTACTTC. Based on the CDR3 plus reference TRBV9 and TRBJ2-5, the full variable domain is DSGVTQTPKHLITATGQRVTLRCSPRSGDLSVYWYQQSLDQGLQFLIQYYNGEERAKGNILERFSAQQFPDLHSELNLSSLELGDSALYFCASSVLGEKTQYFGPGTRLLVL.

The gene calls are TRBV6-2 or TRBV6-3 and TRBJ1-5; no definite D call. The germline CDR1 and CDR2 sequences are MNHEY and SVGEGT. Trimming shortened V by 0 bases and J by 5 bases, and 2 bases separated the two germline ends. The CDR3 covers 12 residues. Here the CDR3 DNA reads TGTGCCAGCAGTTACTCTTATCAGCCCCAGCATTTT. Translated: CASSYSYQPQHF.

This sequence joins TRBV10-3 and TRBJ1-6; D not certain. The CDR3 runs to 12 residues. V was pared by 6 bases and J by 6 bases, with 6 bases between. Germline assignment: CDR1 ENHRY and CDR2 SYGVKD. CDR3 in DNA: TGTGCCATCAGATCGGGTAATTCACCCCTCCACTTT. This gives the protein CAIRSGNSPLHF.

The chain has TRBV28 and TRBJ1-2; 7 bases are a match to TRBD1. The V gene's germline CDR1 is MDHEN and CDR2 SYDVKM. The CDR3 loop spans 15 amino acids. V was clipped by 4 bases and J by 8 bases; unmatched bases: 13. For the CDR3, the DNA is TGTGCCAGCAGTTATTTGACAGGGTATTCTACCGGCTACACCTTC. Protein sequence: CASSYLTGYSTGYTF.

The chain recombines TRBV30 with TRBJ1-1; no definite D call. Trimming took off 1 base at V and 11 bases at J, with 14 bases between the two ends. CDR1 is GTSNPN and CDR2 is SVGIG in the germline V gene (reference sequence). The CDR3 has 12 amino acids. CDR3 loop: CAWSADLKWAFF. The DNA for the CDR3 is TGTGCCTGGAGTGCGGACCTAAAATGGGCTTTCTTT.

The rearrangement links TRBV3-1 (or the pseudogene TRBV3-2) to TRBJ2-7; possibly TRBD1 or TRBD2 for D (5 bases each). CDR1 is LGHDT, CDR2 YNNKEL, per germline (reference sequence). With 4 bases removed from V and 5 bases from J, the gap between germline ends came to 12 bases. This CDR3 region has 13 residues. The CDR3 is CASSLGTLDEQYF. The DNA for the CDR3 is TGTGCCAGCAGCCTAGGGACCCTCGACGAGCAGTACTTC.

V usage is TRBV27 and J usage is TRBJ1-5; 7 positions agree with TRBD1. CDR3 length: 16 amino acids. Germline assignment: CDR1 MNHEY and CDR2 SMNVEV (reference sequence). Trimming took 2 bases from V and 4 from J; bases not matched to a gene: 8. CDR3 bases: TGTGCCAGCAGTTTAAAGGGGGCGCCTTCTAATCAGCCCCAGCATTTT. The encoded protein is CASSLKGAPSNQPQHF.

A single count supports this clone. The chain employs TRBV28 and TRBJ2-1; D remains unclear. Germline CDR1 reads MDHEN; CDR2 reads SYDVKM. The CDR3 runs 13 residues. V shed 2 bases and J shed 9 bases, with 11 bases lying between them. The CDR3 protein is CASSLGPLGEQFF. DNA of the CDR3: TGTGCCAGCAGTTTAGGTCCTCTTGGTGAGCAGTTCTTC. Complete variable domain (other parts from reference TRBV28 and TRBJ2-1): DVKVTQSSRYLVKRTGEKVFLECVQDMDHENMFWYRQDPGLGLRLIYFSYDVKMKEKGDIPEGYSVSREKKERFSLILESASTNQTSMYLCASSLGPLGEQFFGPGTRLTVL.

The rearrangement links TRBV19 to TRBJ1-2; the D gene is possibly TRBD1 (5 bases). Trimming removed 3 bases from V and 5 bases from J, with 10 bases in between. From germline, CDR1 is LNHDA and CDR2 SQIVND (reference sequence). CDR3 length: 13 amino acids. The CDR3 coding sequence is TGTGCCAGTAGTATTGGGAGACAGTATGGCTACACCTTC. This sequence encodes CASSIGRQYGYTF.

The V call is TRBV12-5, the J call TRBJ1-1; possibly TRBD1 for D (5 bases). Germline CDR1 LGHNT, CDR2 FRNRAP. The ends were cut back, 6 bases at V and 4 bases at J, with 15 bases in the middle. CDR3 length: 14 amino acids. The CDR3 sequence is CASGHTSGTTEAFF. CDR3 DNA: TGTGCTAGTGGCCATACTTCAGGGACCACTGAAGCTTTCTTT.

The CDR3 loop reads CASSYGGGRGQETQYF. Written as DNA, the CDR3 is TGTGCCAGCAGTTACGGGGGAGGACGGGGGCAAGAGACCCAGTACTTC. This chain links TRBV6-2 or TRBV6-3 with TRBJ2-5; D is perhaps TRBD2 (6 bases). Germline V gene data show CDR1 as MNHEY and CDR2 as SVGEGT. Trimming took 2 bases from V and 2 from J, leaving 15 bases between them. The CDR3 is made up of 16 amino acids.

This chain joins TRBV12-3 or TRBV12-4 and TRBJ1-2, with a tentative D call TRBD1 (6 bases). Trimming took 1 base from V and 8 from J, leaving 8 bases between them. The CDR3 length is 12 residues. The CDR3, as DNA: TGTGCCAGCAGTTTAGAAGGACAGGGCTACACCTTC. As protein: CASSLEGQGYTF.

The gene calls are TRBV12-3 or TRBV12-4 and TRBJ1-2; D uncertain. The CDR3 runs 13 residues. V lost 6 bases and J 7 bases, leaving 15 bases between the germline ends. The CDR3 is CASSLGVASGYTF. Here the CDR3 DNA reads TGTGCCAGCAGCCTGGGAGTAGCGAGTGGCTACACCTTC.

Worth noting for this clone: The junction departs from germline at one end; a sequencing error may be responsible. The V gene is TRBV6-6, the J gene TRBJ1-6; TRBD1 matches 8 bases. The CDR3 spans 14 residues. The germline gives CDR1 MNHNY, CDR2 SVGAGI (reference sequence). CDR3 sequence (DNA): TGTGCCAGCAATTACAGGGGGGTAAATTCACCCCTCCACTTT. Its protein is CASNYRGVNSPLHF.

The chain couples TRBV18 to TRBJ1-3; weak D call: TRBD1 (5 bases). Germline V gene sequence: CDR1 KGHSH, CDR2 LQKENI. This CDR3 region has 16 residues. The V and J ends lost 4 bases and 1 base respectively, with 14 bases between them. The CDR3 DNA is TGTGCCAGCTCACTGTTTGGGGGAGAGTCTGGAAACACCATATATTTT. Protein product: CASSLFGGESGNTIYF. Supplemented by reference TRBV18 and TRBJ1-3, the full variable domain reads NAGVMQNPRHLVRRRGQEARLRCSPMKGHSHVYWYRQLPEEGLKFMVYLQKENIIDESGMPKERFSAEFPKEGPSILRIQQVVRGDSAAYFCASSLFGGESGNTIYFGEGSWLTVV.